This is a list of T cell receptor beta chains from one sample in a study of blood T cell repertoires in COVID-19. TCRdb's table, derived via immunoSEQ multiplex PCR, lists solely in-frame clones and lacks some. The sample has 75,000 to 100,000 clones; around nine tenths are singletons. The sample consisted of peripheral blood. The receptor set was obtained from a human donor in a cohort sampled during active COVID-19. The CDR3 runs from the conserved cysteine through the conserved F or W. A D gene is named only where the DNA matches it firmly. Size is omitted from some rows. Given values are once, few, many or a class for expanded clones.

CASSIGRWRGSSPLHF TGTGCCAGTAGTATTGGTCGCTGGAGGGGAAGTTCACCCCTCCACTTT TRBJ1-6 NA NA TRBV19
CASSGRGSSNQPQHF TGTGCCAGCAGTGGGAGGGGTTCGAGCAATCAGCCCCAGCATTTT TRBJ1-5 once NA TRBV2
CASSIRSGELFF TGTGCCAGTAGTATCCGGTCCGGGGAGCTGTTTTTT TRBJ2-2 NA NA TRBV19
CAWGSVWQETQYF TGTGCCTGGGGTAGCGTATGGCAAGAGACCCAGTACTTC TRBJ2-5 NA NA TRBV30
CASSRRLPGDYEQYF TGTGCCAGCAGCCGGCGGCTACCCGGGGACTACGAGCAGTACTTC TRBJ2-7 NA NA TRBV5-5
CASSAVGTSGGEADTQYF TGTGCCAGCAGTGCGGTAGGGACTAGCGGGGGAGAGGCAGATACGCAGTATTTT TRBJ2-3 NA TRBD2 TRBV6-1
CASSIGSGGLSTDTQYF TGTGCCAGTAGTATAGGGAGCGGGGGCCTCAGCACAGATACGCAGTATTTT TRBJ2-3 NA TRBD2 TRBV19
CASSILAGRGLNEQFF TGTGCCAGTAGTATTCTAGCGGGAAGGGGGCTAAATGAGCAGTTCTTC TRBJ2-1 NA TRBD2 TRBV19
CASSLVRDHLRLQGEQFF TGCGCCAGCAGCCTCGTCCGGGACCACCTCCGTCTACAGGGTGAGCAGTTCTTC TRBJ2-1 once NA TRBV4-3
CSAREYTF TGCAGTGCTAGGGAGTACACCTTC TRBJ1-2 NA NA TRBV20-1
CASSHPVRDTRSSYEQYF TGCGCCAGCAGTCACCCCGTCCGGGACACAAGAAGCTCCTACGAGCAGTACTTC TRBJ2-7 once NA TRBV23-1
CASSLSGFSGANVLTF TGTGCCAGCAGCTTATCGGGGTTTTCTGGGGCCAACGTCCTGACTTTC TRBJ2-6 NA NA TRBV7-3
CASRAGNTDTQYF TGTGCCAGTCGAGCGGGGAACACAGATACGCAGTATTTT TRBJ2-3 NA TRBD2 TRBV19
CASSVHTGGTEYTGELFF TGTGCCAGCAGCGTACACACCGGTGGGACAGAGTACACCGGGGAGCTGTTTTTT TRBJ2-2 NA TRBD1 TRBV9
CASSERRGTGGYQPQHF TGTGCCAGCAGCGAACGACGAGGGACAGGGGGATATCAGCCCCAGCATTTT TRBJ1-5 NA TRBD1 TRBV7-8
CASSLGLYGYTF TGTGCCAGCAGCTTAGGACTGTATGGCTACACCTTC TRBJ1-2 NA NA TRBV13
CASSLTEPDYGYTF TGTGCCAGCAGCTTGACAGAGCCGGACTATGGCTACACCTTC TRBJ1-2 NA NA TRBV5-6
CASSTQLAYNEQFF TGTGCCAGCAGTACCCAACTAGCCTACAATGAGCAGTTCTTC TRBJ2-1 NA NA TRBV6-2/TRBV6-3
CAWTEGTGRTPLHF TGTGCCTGGACTGAAGGGACAGGAAGAACACCCCTCCACTTT TRBJ1-6 NA TRBD1 TRBV30
CASRIEGAVTEAFF TGTGCCAGCAGGATAGAGGGGGCAGTAACTGAAGCTTTCTTT TRBJ1-1 NA TRBD1 TRBV3-1/TRBV3-2
CASSTGGTDTQYF TGTGCCAGCAGCACAGGGGGCACAGATACGCAGTATTTT TRBJ2-3 NA TRBD1 TRBV6-5
CASSQEFRTSTDTQYF TGCGCCAGCAGCCAAGAATTTCGGACTAGCACAGATACGCAGTATTTT TRBJ2-3 NA NA TRBV4-1
CASAKGTGVDEQYF TGTGCTAGTGCCAAAGGGACAGGGGTCGACGAGCAGTACTTC TRBJ2-7 NA TRBD1 TRBV12-5
CASNKAVQGANEQYF TGTGCCAGCAACAAAGCGGTTCAGGGGGCCAACGAGCAGTACTTC TRBJ2-7 NA TRBD1 TRBV28
CASSVLAGESYEQYF TGTGCCAGCAGCGTACTAGCGGGAGAGAGCTACGAGCAGTACTTC TRBJ2-7 NA TRBD2 TRBV7-2
CSVESGGVYEQYF TGCAGCGTGGAGAGCGGGGGAGTCTACGAGCAGTACTTC TRBJ2-7 NA TRBD2 TRBV29-1
CASSLGGRDTYEQYF TGCGCCAGCAGCTTGGGAGGACGGGACACCTACGAGCAGTACTTC TRBJ2-7 NA NA TRBV5-1
CASSRPPGLSSYEQYF TGTGCCAGCAGTCGACCCCCAGGGCTCTCCTCCTACGAGCAGTACTTC TRBJ2-7 NA NA TRBV28
CASSLDLNSPLHF TGTGCCAGCAGCTTAGACCTGAATTCACCCCTCCACTTT TRBJ1-6 NA NA TRBV11-3
CASSQDLGGDEQFF TGTGCCAGCAGCCAAGATCTTGGGGGGGATGAGCAGTTCTTC TRBJ2-1 NA TRBD2 TRBV4-2